This T cell receptor beta chain was observed in a study of blood T cells in healthy people across ages. This clonotype has more than one count but fewer than ten. V was clipped by 1 base and J by 5 bases, with 3 bases between them. Per the germline V gene, CDR1 is KGHSH and CDR2 is LQKENI. The CDR3 has 12 amino acids. The use of a sample-barcoded 5' primer and a J-beta primer mix characterized a second PCR of about 7 to 12 cycles. One entry per CDR3 protein results from TCRdb running MiXCR on the 5' RACE reads. The data show about 1.1 million distinct CDR3 sequences, roughly two fifths seen once. The chain employs TRBV18 and TRBJ2-1; D not resolved. The sequencing sample was made of blood. The clonotype was recovered from a man aged 18-30 years in good health. The CDR3 here is CASSPQNNEQFF. The CDR3 coding sequence is TGTGCCAGCTCACCACAAAACAATGAGCAGTTCTTC.